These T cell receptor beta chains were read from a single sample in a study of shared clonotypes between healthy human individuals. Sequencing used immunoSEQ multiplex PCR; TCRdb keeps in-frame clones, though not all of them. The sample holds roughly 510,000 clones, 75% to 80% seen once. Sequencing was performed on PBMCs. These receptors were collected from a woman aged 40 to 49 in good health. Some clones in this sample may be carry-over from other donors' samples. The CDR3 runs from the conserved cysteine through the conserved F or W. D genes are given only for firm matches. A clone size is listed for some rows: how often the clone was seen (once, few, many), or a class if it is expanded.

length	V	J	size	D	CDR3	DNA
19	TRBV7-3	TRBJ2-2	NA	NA	CASSLGPVFEWGDTGELFF	TGTGCCAGCAGCCTTGGACCCGTATTCGAGTGGGGCGACACCGGGGAGCTGTTTTTT
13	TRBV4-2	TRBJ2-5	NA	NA	CASSQASQETQYF	TGTGCCAGCAGCCAAGCTAGCCAAGAGACCCAGTACTTC
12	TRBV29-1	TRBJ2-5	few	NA	CSVDSGGETQYF	TGCAGCGTTGACTCTGGAGGGGAGACCCAGTACTTC
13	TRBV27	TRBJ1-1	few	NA	CASSPRSNTEAFF	TGTGCCAGCAGTCCACGGTCGAACACTGAAGCTTTCTTT
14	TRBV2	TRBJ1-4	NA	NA	CASSDEWQSKKLFF	TGTGCCAGCAGTGACGAGTGGCAGAGTAAAAAACTGTTTTTT
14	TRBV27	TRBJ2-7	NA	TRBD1	CASSPRQGPYEQYF	TGTGCCAGCAGTCCCCGACAGGGGCCTTACGAGCAGTACTTC
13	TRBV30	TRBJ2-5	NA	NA	CAWGIRGGKTQYF	TGTGCCTGGGGTATAAGAGGAGGAAAGACCCAGTACTTC
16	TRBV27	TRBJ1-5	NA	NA	CASSFSGAVGNQPQHF	TGTGCCAGCAGTTTTTCCGGGGCGGTGGGCAATCAGCCCCAGCATTTT
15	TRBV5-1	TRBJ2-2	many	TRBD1	CASSWDRGNTGELFF	TGCGCCAGCAGCTGGGACAGGGGAAACACCGGGGAGCTGTTTTTT
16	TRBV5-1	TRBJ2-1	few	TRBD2	CASSLLGTSGVNEQFF	TGCGCCAGCAGCTTATTGGGGACTAGCGGGGTAAATGAGCAGTTCTTC
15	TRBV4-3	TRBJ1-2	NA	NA	CASSQVRGGLYGYTF	TGCGCCAGCAGCCAAGTACGTGGGGGTCTCTATGGCTACACCTTC
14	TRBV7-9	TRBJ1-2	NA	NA	CASSLDGQWNGYTF	TGTGCCAGCAGCTTAGATGGCCAGTGGAATGGCTACACCTTC
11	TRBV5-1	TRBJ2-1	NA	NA	CASAEYNEQFF	TGCGCCAGCGCAGAATACAATGAGCAGTTCTTC
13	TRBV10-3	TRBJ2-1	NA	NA	CAISESVENEQFF	TGTGCCATCAGTGAGTCCGTGGAGAATGAGCAGTTCTTC
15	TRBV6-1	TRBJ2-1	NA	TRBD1	CASVTGQGSYNEQFF	TGTGCCAGCGTAACCGGACAGGGTTCCTACAATGAGCAGTTCTTC
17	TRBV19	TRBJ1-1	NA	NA	CASSIGTGRSENTEAFF	TGTGCCAGTAGTATAGGTACGGGGAGGTCTGAGAACACTGAAGCTTTCTTT
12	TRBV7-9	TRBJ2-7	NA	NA	CAIAFEGYEQYF	TGTGCCATCGCCTTTGAGGGATACGAGCAGTACTTC
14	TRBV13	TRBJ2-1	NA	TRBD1	CASSRDRELNEQFF	TGTGCCAGCAGCAGGGACAGGGAACTGAATGAGCAGTTCTTC
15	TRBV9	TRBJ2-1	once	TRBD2	CASSVGRTSVSEQFF	TGTGCCAGCAGCGTCGGTAGGACTAGCGTAAGTGAGCAGTTCTTC
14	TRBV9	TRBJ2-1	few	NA	CASSVGRRVNEQFF	TGTGCCAGCAGCGTAGGTCGCAGGGTCAATGAGCAGTTCTTC
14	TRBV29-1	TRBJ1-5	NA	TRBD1	CSVADRALNQPQHF	TGCAGCGTCGCGGACAGGGCCCTTAATCAGCCCCAGCATTTT
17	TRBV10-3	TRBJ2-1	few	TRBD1	CAISDLQGGASYNEQFF	TGTGCCATCAGTGACCTACAAGGGGGCGCGAGCTACAATGAGCAGTTCTTC
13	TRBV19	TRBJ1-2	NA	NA	CASVGLGRSGYTF	TGTGCCAGTGTGGGTTTGGGCCGATCCGGCTACACCTTC
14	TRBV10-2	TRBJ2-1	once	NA	CASREGRQFDEQFF	TGCGCCAGCAGGGAGGGGAGGCAATTCGATGAGCAGTTCTTC
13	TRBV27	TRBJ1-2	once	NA	CASSQGQGAGYTF	TGTGCCAGCAGCCAGGGGCAGGGTGCCGGCTACACCTTC
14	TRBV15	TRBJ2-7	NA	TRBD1	CATSSGQGVGEQYF	TGTGCCACCAGCAGCGGTCAGGGGGTGGGAGAGCAGTACTTC
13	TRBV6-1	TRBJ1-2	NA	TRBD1	CASSLRTGGTYTF	TGTGCCAGCTCACTTAGGACAGGAGGAACCTACACCTTC
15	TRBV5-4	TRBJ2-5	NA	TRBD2	CASQRPAGEGETQYF	TGTGCCAGCCAACGTCCGGCGGGAGAAGGAGAGACCCAGTACTTC
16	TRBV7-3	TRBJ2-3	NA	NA	CASSLTPSVSADTQYF	TGTGCCAGCAGCTTAACCCCTAGCGTAAGTGCAGATACGCAGTATTTT
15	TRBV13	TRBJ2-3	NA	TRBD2	CASSSTSGSTDTQYF	TGTGCCAGCAGCTCGACTAGCGGCAGCACAGATACGCAGTATTTT
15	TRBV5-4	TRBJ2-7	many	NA	CASSLASGEAYEQYF	TGTGCCAGCAGCTTGGCTTCGGGAGAGGCCTACGAGCAGTACTTC
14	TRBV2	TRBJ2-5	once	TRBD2	CASKEREVQETQYF	TGTGCCAGCAAGGAGCGGGAGGTTCAAGAGACCCAGTACTTC
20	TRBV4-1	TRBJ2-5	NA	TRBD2	CASGLLQYGTSGRAKETQYF	TGCGCCAGCGGGCTACTCCAATACGGGACTAGCGGGAGGGCCAAGGAGACCCAGTACTTC
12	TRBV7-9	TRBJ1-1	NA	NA	CASSSIRIEAFF	TGTGCCAGCAGCTCCATCAGAATTGAAGCTTTCTTT
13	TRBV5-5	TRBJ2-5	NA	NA	CASSFWGEETQYF	TGTGCCAGCAGCTTTTGGGGCGAAGAGACCCAGTACTTC